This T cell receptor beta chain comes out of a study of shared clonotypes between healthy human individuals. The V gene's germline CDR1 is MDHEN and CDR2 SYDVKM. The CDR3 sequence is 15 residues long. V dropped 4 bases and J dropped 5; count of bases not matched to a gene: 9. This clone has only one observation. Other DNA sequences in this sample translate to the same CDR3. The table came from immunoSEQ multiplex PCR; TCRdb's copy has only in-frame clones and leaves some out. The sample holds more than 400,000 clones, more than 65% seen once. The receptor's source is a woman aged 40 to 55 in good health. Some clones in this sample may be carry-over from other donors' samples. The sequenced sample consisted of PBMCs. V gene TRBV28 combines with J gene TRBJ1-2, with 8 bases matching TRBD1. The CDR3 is CASSSTGGRDYGYTF. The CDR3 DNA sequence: TGTGCCAGCAGTTCAACAGGGGGGAGGGATTATGGCTACACCTTC.